This entry lists 32 T cell receptor beta chains sequenced from one sample in a study of CD8 T cells in ankylosing spondylitis. Study-wide results and caveats: Blood from ankylosing spondylitis patients appeared to carry a characteristic eight-variant TCR beta motif.

Their target antigens are unknown. TCRdb redid the calling of the 5' RACE reads with MiXCR, one entry per CDR3 protein. The table includes hundreds of thousands of distinct CDR3 sequences, approximately 12% detected once. Source material: blood, either unsorted or a sorted T cell fraction (not recorded which). Receptors originate from a male donor with ankylosing spondylitis.

The chain employs TRBV28 and TRBJ2-5; D might be TRBD1 (6 bases). CDR1 and CDR2 from the germline V gene are MDHEN and SYDVKM. V lost 5 bases and J 5 bases, leaving 18 bases between the germline ends. The CDR3 spans 15 residues. The CDR3 protein is CASSQGSYLQETQYF. The CDR3 bases are TGTGCCAGCAGTCAGGGGTCTTACTTGCAGGAGACCCAGTACTTC.

This clonotype appeared many times. V and J are TRBV10-3 and TRBJ1-1, with 7 bases matching TRBD1. CDR3 length: 13 residues. CDR1 and CDR2 (germline): ENHRY, SYGVKD. V lost 6 bases and J lost 4; bases outside the gene matches: 5. The CDR3, as DNA: TGTGCCATCAGCCGACAGGGACCCACTGAAGCTTTCTTT. Its translation is CAISRQGPTEAFF.

The sample holds many counts of this clonotype. The chain joins TRBV29-1 to TRBJ2-3, with a weak D call TRBD1 (5 bases). Per the germline V gene, CDR1 is SQVTM and CDR2 is ANQGSEA. Trimming removed 8 bases from V and 1 base from J, with 16 bases in between. This CDR3 is built from 14 residues. The CDR3 bases are TGCAGCCCAAAGGAACAGGCTTGCACAGATACGCAGTATTTT. Translating gives CSPKEQACTDTQYF.

This clonotype was recorded many times. The chain couples TRBV20-1 to TRBJ2-3, with TRBD2 identical over 11 bases. CDR1 and CDR2 from the germline V gene are DFQATT and SNEGSKA (reference sequence). The CDR3 is 14 amino acids. After removal of 4 bases from V and 2 bases from J, the junction contained 2 bases not matched to a gene. CDR3 nucleotides: TGCAGTGCTATAGCGGGAGGGTACACAGATACGCAGTATTTT. Its protein product is CSAIAGGYTDTQYF.

The J gene is TRBJ1-1, the V gene TRBV4-3, with TRBD1 matching 7 bases. The V gene's germline CDR1 is LGHNA and CDR2 YSLEER. V lost 0 bases, J lost 3 bases, and 13 bases stayed unmatched. This CDR3 region has 18 residues. The chain's CDR3 is CASSQDVQGWEQDTEAFF. Written as DNA, the CDR3 is TGCGCCAGCAGCCAAGACGTACAGGGGTGGGAACAGGACACTGAAGCTTTCTTT.

The chain joins TRBV4-2 to TRBJ1-2; the D gene is possibly TRBD1 (5 bases). V dropped 2 bases and J dropped 4 bases, with 17 bases sitting between them. The CDR3 is 16 amino acids. The germline CDR1 and CDR2 sequences are LGHNA and YNFKEQ. In DNA, the CDR3 is TGTGCCAGCAGCCAATTAAGCCAAGGGACGGGCTATGGCTACACCTTC. Translating gives CASSQLSQGTGYGYTF.

V gene TRBV5-1 combines with J gene TRBJ2-7; 8 bases match TRBD2. The germline CDR1 and CDR2 sequences are SGHRS and YFSETQ. V was pared by 4 bases and J by 5 bases, with 11 bases of the junction left unmatched. The CDR3 has 15 amino acids. CDR3 amino acids: CASSAPSGSSDEQYF. For the CDR3, the DNA is TGCGCCAGCAGCGCCCCCAGCGGGAGTTCGGACGAGCAGTACTTC.

This clonotype was counted between two and nine times. This chain joins TRBV5-1 and TRBJ2-7; D gene uncertain. This CDR3 spans 14 amino acids. V lost 6 bases and J 2 bases, leaving 15 bases between the germline ends. The germline gives CDR1 SGHRS, CDR2 YFSETQ. The CDR3 spells CASTRRAPTYEQYF. The CDR3 bases are TGCGCCAGCACCAGACGGGCCCCTACCTACGAGCAGTACTTC.

The chain carries TRBV18 and TRBJ1-1; D unresolved. V was shortened by 6 bases and J by 4 bases, with 12 bases between the two germline ends. Germline V gene lookup returns CDR1 KGHSH and CDR2 LQKENI. The CDR3 is made up of 13 amino acids. This CDR3 is CASSRVKGTEAFF. The CDR3 nucleotides read TGTGCCAGCTCCCGTGTAAAAGGCACTGAAGCTTTCTTT.

This clonotype was found a few times. In DNA form, the CDR3 reads TGTGCCAGCAGCTTCGAAAATGAGCAGTTCTTC. Its translation is CASSFENEQFF. This rearrangement joins TRBV5-6 to TRBJ2-1; the D is unclear. Looked up from germline, CDR1 is SGHDT and CDR2 is YYEEEE. The CDR3 length is 11 residues. Trimming shortened V by 2 bases and J by 7 bases, and 4 bases separated the two germline ends.

The chain joins TRBV15 to TRBJ2-5; unclear D gene. Trimming took off 4 bases at V and 5 bases at J, with 17 bases between the two ends. Germline loops: CDR1 LNHNV, CDR2 YYDKDF (reference sequence). The length of the CDR3 is 15 residues. The CDR3 nucleotides are TGTGCCACCAGCACCAACCTTCTATGGGCGGAGACCCAGTACTTC. Protein: CATSTNLLWAETQYF.

This clonotype was counted only a few times. This rearrangement joins TRBV10-3 to TRBJ2-7; D call uncertain. The V and J ends lost 2 bases and 8 bases respectively, with 13 bases between them. This CDR3 has 13 residues. Germline lookup yields CDR1 ENHRY and CDR2 SYGVKD. CDR3 DNA: TGTGCCATCAGTGAGGTCGGCTCATACAAGCAGTACTTC. It encodes CAISEVGSYKQYF.

This clonotype occurred many times. The J gene is TRBJ1-1, the V gene TRBV20-1; D not certain. From germline, CDR1 is DFQATT and CDR2 SNEGSKA (reference sequence). This CDR3 region has 13 residues. The V end lost 6 bases, the J end lost 0 bases, and 11 bases lay between the germline ends. This chain's CDR3 is CSATGPMNTEAFF. As DNA, the CDR3 is TGCAGTGCAACCGGACCCATGAACACTGAAGCTTTCTTT.

The genes are TRBV15 and TRBJ2-1; D is ambiguous. Trimming took 5 bases from V and 7 from J, leaving 9 bases between them. In germline, CDR1 is LNHNV, CDR2 YYDKDF (reference sequence). This CDR3 contains 12 residues. In DNA, the CDR3 is TGTGCCACCAGCCCTTTGGGGAATGAGCAGTTCTTC. Its translation: CATSPLGNEQFF.

The table lists this clonotype with a few counts. The chain joins TRBV7-2 to TRBJ2-7; D is possibly TRBD2 (5 bases). The CDR3 is 15 amino acids. V lost 3 bases to trimming and J lost 6 bases, with 18 bases between them. Germline CDR1 reads SGHTA; CDR2 reads FQGNSA. CDR3 region: CASSFATGLAGEQYF. CDR3 bases: TGTGCCAGCAGCTTCGCTACCGGTCTCGCGGGCGAGCAGTACTTC.

This clonotype appeared a single time. A clone one base away is much larger, so this may be a read error. This chain links TRBV29-1 with TRBJ2-3; tentative D call: TRBD1 (6 bases). Germline lookup yields CDR1 SQVTM and CDR2 ANQGSEA. The V gene lost 7 bases and the J gene lost 2 bases, with 16 bases spanning the gap. This CDR3 is built from 14 residues. The CDR3 DNA reads as TGCAGCGCGCCACTGACAGGAAACACAGATACGCAGTATTTT. This translates into CSAPLTGNTDTQYF.

The CDR3 loop reads CSAYTSGAPNEQFF. The CDR3 DNA follows: TGCAGTGCTTATACTAGCGGGGCCCCCAATGAGCAGTTCTTC. J is TRBJ2-1 and V is TRBV20-1, with 10 bases identical to TRBD2. From germline, CDR1 is DFQATT and CDR2 SNEGSKA (reference sequence). CDR3 length equals 14 residues. With V trimmed by 5 bases and J by 6 bases, 7 bases remained unmatched.

The sample holds a few counts of this clonotype. The chain joins TRBV3-1 to TRBJ1-1; 8 positions agree with TRBD1. Unmatched junction bases numbered 6, after V lost 2 bases and J lost 4 bases. CDR3 length: 15 residues. Germline CDR1 LGHDT, CDR2 YNNKEL (reference sequence). DNA for the CDR3: TGTGCCAGCAGCCAATATGGACAGGGCGGCACTGAAGCTTTCTTT. Its translation is CASSQYGQGGTEAFF. Complete variable domain (other parts from reference TRBV3-1 and TRBJ1-1): DTAVSQTPKYLVTQMGNDKSIKCEQNLGHDTMYWYKQDSKKFLKIMFSYNNKELIINETVPNRFSPKSPDKAHLNLHINSLELGDSAVYFCASSQYGQGGTEAFFGQGTRLTVV.

This clonotype turned up a few times. CDR3 nucleotides: TGTGCCAGCAGCATTCAGGGGGCGTCAAATGAGCAGTTCTTC. This encodes CASSIQGASNEQFF. The gene calls are TRBV9 and TRBJ2-1, with 8 positions matching TRBD1. CDR3 size: 14 residues. Unmatched junction bases numbered 7, after V lost 4 bases and J lost 7 bases. Germline assignment: CDR1 SGDLS and CDR2 YYNGEE.

CDR3 in amino acids: CASTPGLKWDLGTQYF. DNA for the CDR3: TGTGCCAGCACCCCAGGATTGAAGTGGGATCTAGGGACCCAGTACTTC. This chain connects TRBV6-7 to TRBJ2-5; D ambiguous. TRBV6-7 is an ORF; its function is uncertain. Deletions cut 7 bases from V and 7 bases from J, with 25 bases between. The CDR3 runs 16 residues.

This clonotype showed up just a few times. This chain uses TRBV6-4 with TRBJ2-1; possibly TRBD2 for D (5 bases). The CDR3 totals 15 residues. V was pared by 4 bases and J by 9 bases, with 19 bases between. CDR1 is MRHNA and CDR2 is SNTAGT in the germline V gene. CDR3 sequence (DNA): TGTGCCAGCAGTGTACAGAAGACTAAGGTTGGTGAGCAGTTCTTC. It encodes CASSVQKTKVGEQFF.

The chain combines TRBV7-2 with TRBJ1-1, with TRBD1 as a possible D gene (5 bases). V lost 5 bases, J lost 1 base, and 14 bases lay in between. The CDR3 has 15 amino acids. CDR1 is SGHTA and CDR2 is FQGNSA in the germline V gene. The CDR3 loop is CASSPSGTENTEAFF. The CDR3 nucleotides are TGTGCCAGCAGCCCGTCCGGGACGGAGAACACTGAAGCTTTCTTT. The full variable domain, its missing parts supplied by reference TRBV7-2 and TRBJ1-1, is GAGVSQSPSNKVTEKGKDVELRCDPISGHTALYWYRQSLGQGLEFLIYFQGNSAPDKSGLPSDRFSAERTGGSVSTLTIQRTQQEDSAVYLCASSPSGTENTEAFFGQGTRLTVV.

The chain combines TRBV2 with TRBJ2-6; D ambiguous. This CDR3 contains 14 residues. The V gene's germline CDR1 is SNHLY and CDR2 FYNNEI. V shed 5 bases and J shed 5 bases, with 10 bases lying between them. CDR3 region: CASSSDERANVLTF. DNA for the CDR3: TGTGCCAGCAGTTCCGATGAGCGGGCCAACGTCCTGACTTTC.

This clonotype showed up just a few times. The chain combines TRBV10-3 with TRBJ2-3; TRBD1 matches at 8 bases. The CDR3 extends over 16 amino acids. The ends lost 4 bases at V and 8 bases at J; junction bases unmatched: 14. Germline values: CDR1 ENHRY, CDR2 SYGVKD. CDR3 nucleotide sequence: TGTGCCATCAGTGTTGGGACAGGCGGTTTAGTCGGTACGCAGTATTTT. Its protein product is CAISVGTGGLVGTQYF.

This clonotype has at least ten counts. The chain couples TRBV29-1 to TRBJ2-3, with 10 nucleotides matching TRBD1. The CDR3 is 15 amino acids. Trimming removed 2 bases from V and 6 bases from J; junction bases left unmatched: 8. The germline gives CDR1 SQVTM, CDR2 ANQGSEA. This CDR3 is CSVEKGGTGADTQYF. The CDR3 nucleotides are TGCAGCGTTGAAAAAGGGGGGACAGGGGCCGATACGCAGTATTTT.

The J gene is TRBJ2-1, the V gene TRBV27; D unclear. CDR1 is MNHEY, CDR2 SMNVEV, per germline (reference sequence). The CDR3 spans 15 residues. V was trimmed by 2 bases and J by 6 bases, leaving 14 bases between them. The CDR3 DNA is TGTGCCAGCAGTTTAACGGAGAGGAGTTTCAATGAGCAGTTCTTC. Protein: CASSLTERSFNEQFF.

The gene calls are TRBV20-1 and TRBJ2-5; 7 bases line up with TRBD2. Germline CDR1 and CDR2: DFQATT and SNEGSKA (reference sequence). The trim removed 2 bases at V and 4 bases at J, leaving 4 bases unmatched. The CDR3 consists of 13 residues. The CDR3: CSARQGGTETQYF. For the CDR3, the DNA is TGCAGTGCTAGACAGGGAGGGACAGAGACCCAGTACTTC.

This chain connects TRBV6-1 to TRBJ2-3, with 8 bases that match TRBD2. This CDR3 has 15 residues. Losses at the gene ends were 6 bases for V and 6 bases for J; bases not matched to a gene: 11. The germline V gene encodes CDR1 MNHNS and CDR2 SASEGT. The CDR3 loop reads CASRKYSGTLDTQYF. The CDR3 DNA is TGTGCCAGCAGAAAGTATAGCGGGACCCTGGATACGCAGTATTTT.

A few counts support this clonotype. This chain links TRBV5-1 with TRBJ2-2; possible D gene TRBD1, 6 bases. The CDR3 sequence is 15 residues long. V lost 0 bases to trimming and J lost 6 bases, with 12 bases between them. Germline CDR1 and CDR2: SGHRS and YFSETQ. The CDR3 region has the DNA TGCGCCAGCAGCTTGGTGGCAGGGGCCCCCGGGGAGCTGTTTTTT. Translated: CASSLVAGAPGELFF. The variable domain in full, with the rest retrieved from reference TRBV5-1 and TRBJ2-2, is KAGVTQTPRYLIKTRGQQVTLSCSPISGHRSVSWYQQTPGQGLQFLFEYFSETQRNKGNFPGRFSGRQFSNSRSEMNVSTLELGDSALYLCASSLVAGAPGELFFGEGSRLTVL.

The chain employs TRBV18 and TRBJ2-5; 7 bases line up with TRBD1. This CDR3 contains 14 residues. Germline lookup yields CDR1 KGHSH and CDR2 LQKENI. With 4 bases clipped from V and 3 bases from J, the junction kept 5 bases outside the gene matches. The CDR3 coding sequence is TGTGCCAGCTCACTGACCGACAGGGAAGAGACCCAGTACTTC. Translated: CASSLTDREETQYF. Filled out from reference TRBV18 and TRBJ2-5, the complete variable domain reads NAGVMQNPRHLVRRRGQEARLRCSPMKGHSHVYWYRQLPEEGLKFMVYLQKENIIDESGMPKERFSAEFPKEGPSILRIQQVVRGDSAAYFCASSLTDREETQYFGPGTRLLVL.

V usage is TRBV5-1 and J usage is TRBJ2-5; 10 bases align to TRBD2. The V gene's germline CDR1 is SGHRS and CDR2 YFSETQ. This CDR3 contains 14 residues. Trimming cost V 4 bases and J 4 bases; bases outside gene matches: 4. The CDR3 sequence: CASSASGSRETQYF. CDR3 nucleotide sequence: TGCGCCAGCAGCGCTAGCGGGAGTCGAGAGACCCAGTACTTC.

This clonotype was seen only a few times. This chain's CDR3 is CASSSGGVAGETEAFF. For the CDR3, the DNA is TGTGCCAGCAGCTCCGGCGGGGTAGCAGGGGAGACTGAAGCTTTCTTT. The rearrangement joins TRBV7-3 to TRBJ1-1; maybe TRBD1 (6 bases). V lost 4 bases and J 5 bases, leaving 20 bases between the germline ends. The CDR3 runs to 16 residues. Germline V gives CDR1 SGHTA, CDR2 FQGTGA.